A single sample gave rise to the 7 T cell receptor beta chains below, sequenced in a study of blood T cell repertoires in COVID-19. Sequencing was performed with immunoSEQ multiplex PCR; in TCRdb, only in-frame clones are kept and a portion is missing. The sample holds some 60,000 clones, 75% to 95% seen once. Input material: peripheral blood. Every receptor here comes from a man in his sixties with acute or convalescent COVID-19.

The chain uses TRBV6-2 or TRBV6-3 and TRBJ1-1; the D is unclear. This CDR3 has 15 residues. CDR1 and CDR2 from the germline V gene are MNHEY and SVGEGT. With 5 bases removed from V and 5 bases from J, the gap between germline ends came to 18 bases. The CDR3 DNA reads TGTGCCAGCAGTGACGGGGTTGGACTGGGGACTGAAGCTTTCTTT. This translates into CASSDGVGLGTEAFF.

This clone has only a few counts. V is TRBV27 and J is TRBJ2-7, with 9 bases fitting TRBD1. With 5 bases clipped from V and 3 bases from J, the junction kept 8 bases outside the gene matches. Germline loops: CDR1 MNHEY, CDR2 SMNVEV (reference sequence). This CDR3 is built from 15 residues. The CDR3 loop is CASSQPGQGNYEQYF. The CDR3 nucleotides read TGTGCCAGCAGTCAACCGGGACAGGGCAACTACGAGCAGTACTTC.

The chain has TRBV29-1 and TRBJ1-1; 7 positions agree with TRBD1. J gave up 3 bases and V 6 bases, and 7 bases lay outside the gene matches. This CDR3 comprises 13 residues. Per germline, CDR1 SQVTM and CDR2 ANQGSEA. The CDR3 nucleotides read TGCAGCGTCGCCGTAGGGACAGACACTGAAGCTTTCTTT. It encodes CSVAVGTDTEAFF.

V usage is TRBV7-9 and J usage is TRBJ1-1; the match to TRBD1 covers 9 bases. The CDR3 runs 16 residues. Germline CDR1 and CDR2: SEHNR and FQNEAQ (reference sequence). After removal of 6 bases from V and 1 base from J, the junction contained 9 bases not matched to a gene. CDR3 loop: CASRRTGGRENTEAFF. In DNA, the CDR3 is TGTGCCAGCAGACGTACAGGGGGCCGGGAGAACACTGAAGCTTTCTTT.

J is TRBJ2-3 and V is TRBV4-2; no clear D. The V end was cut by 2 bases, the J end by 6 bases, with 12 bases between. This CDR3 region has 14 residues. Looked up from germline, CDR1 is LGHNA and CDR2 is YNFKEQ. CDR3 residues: CASSQHPGSDTQYF. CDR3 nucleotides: TGTGCCAGCAGCCAACACCCCGGGTCCGATACGCAGTATTTT.

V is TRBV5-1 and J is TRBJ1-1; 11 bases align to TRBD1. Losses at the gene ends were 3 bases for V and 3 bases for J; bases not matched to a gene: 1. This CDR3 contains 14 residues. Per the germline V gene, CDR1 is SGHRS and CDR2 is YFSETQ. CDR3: CASSWGQGDTEAFF. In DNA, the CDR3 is TGCGCCAGCAGCTGGGGACAGGGGGACACTGAAGCTTTCTTT. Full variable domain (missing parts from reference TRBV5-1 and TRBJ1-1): KAGVTQTPRYLIKTRGQQVTLSCSPISGHRSVSWYQQTPGQGLQFLFEYFSETQRNKGNFPGRFSGRQFSNSRSEMNVSTLELGDSALYLCASSWGQGDTEAFFGQGTRLTVV.

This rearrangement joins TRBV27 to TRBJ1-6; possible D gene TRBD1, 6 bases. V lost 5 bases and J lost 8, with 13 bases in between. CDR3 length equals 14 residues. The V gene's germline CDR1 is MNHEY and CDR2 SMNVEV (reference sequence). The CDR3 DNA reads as TGTGCCAGCAGTGCCACAGGGAGAGATTCACCCCTCCACTTT. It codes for CASSATGRDSPLHF.